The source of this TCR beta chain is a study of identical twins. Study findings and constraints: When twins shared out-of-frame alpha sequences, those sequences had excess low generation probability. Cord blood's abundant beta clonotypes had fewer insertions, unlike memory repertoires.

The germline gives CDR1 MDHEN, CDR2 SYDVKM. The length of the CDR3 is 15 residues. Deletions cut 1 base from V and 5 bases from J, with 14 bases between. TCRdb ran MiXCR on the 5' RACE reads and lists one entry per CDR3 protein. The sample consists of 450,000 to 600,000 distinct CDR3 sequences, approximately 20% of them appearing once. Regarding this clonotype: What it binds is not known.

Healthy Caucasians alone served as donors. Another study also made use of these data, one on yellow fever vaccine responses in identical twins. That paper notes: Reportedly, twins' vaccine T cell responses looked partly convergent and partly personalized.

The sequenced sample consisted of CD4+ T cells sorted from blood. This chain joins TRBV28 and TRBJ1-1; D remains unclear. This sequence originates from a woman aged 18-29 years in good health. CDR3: CASSLYQYSRTEAFF. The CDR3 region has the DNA TGTGCCAGCAGTTTATATCAGTATTCGAGGACTGAAGCTTTCTTT.